These 10 T cell receptor beta chains share one sample of origin, sequenced in a study of T cells in Graves' hyperthyroidism and ophthalmopathy. Researchers took RNA transcripts and amplified the TCR beta CDR3 regions from them. A set of HTBI primers served as the primers for a first-round RT-PCR of the TCR CDR3. Via MiXCR, TCRdb re-called the multiplex PCR reads, giving one row per CDR3 protein. Among 550,000 to 800,000 distinct CDR3 sequences, 15% to 20% were seen once, and the ten largest hold under 9.5%. The sample comprised blood. Receptors were obtained from a man between 18 and 35 years old with Graves' hyperthyroidism.

In the case of this clonotype: A much bigger clone sits one base away, suggesting this may be a read error. The rearrangement links TRBV29-1 to TRBJ2-3; D remains ambiguous. Germline V gene sequence: CDR1 SQVTM, CDR2 ANQGSEA. CDR3 size: 13 residues. The CDR3 loop is CIVTGSFTDTQYF. The CDR3 nucleotides read TGCATCGTGACCGGGTCCTTCACAGATACGCAGTATTTT.

With respect to this clonotype: A much larger clone differs from this one at a single base, so this may be a read error. The chain couples TRBV10-3 to TRBJ2-1, with D possibly being TRBD1 or TRBD2 (5 bases each). V dropped 6 bases and J dropped 0 bases, with 9 bases sitting between them. This CDR3 comprises 14 residues. Germline V lookup: CDR1 ENHRY, CDR2 SYGVKD. Here the CDR3 reads CAIRAGTSYNEQFF. The CDR3 DNA reads TGTGCCATCAGGGCAGGGACCTCCTACAATGAGCAGTTCTTC.

This clonotype was detected many times. J is TRBJ2-1 and V is TRBV7-9, with TRBD2 identical over 13 bases. This CDR3 is 18 amino acids long. The junction had 10 bases not matched to a gene; V was cut back by 3 bases and J by 5 bases. Germline values: CDR1 SEHNR, CDR2 FQNEAQ (reference sequence). In DNA, the CDR3 is TGTGCCAGCAGCTTGGAACTCCGACTAGCGGGAGGCCACAATGAGCAGTTCTTC. It encodes CASSLELRLAGGHNEQFF.

This clonotype was seen only a few times. The CDR3 here is CSATGTSDYEQYF. The CDR3 region has the DNA TGCAGTGCTACCGGGACGAGCGACTACGAGCAGTACTTC. The chain uses TRBV20-1 and TRBJ2-7, with D possibly called TRBD1 or TRBD2 (5 bases each). CDR1 is DFQATT and CDR2 is SNEGSKA in the germline V gene (reference sequence). V shed 4 bases and J shed 3 bases, with 13 bases lying between them. There are 13 residues in the CDR3.

CDR3 sequence (DNA): TGTGCCAGCAGCCAAGACCTAGCGGGAGGGCCGGGTGAGCAGTTCTTC. Translating gives CASSQDLAGGPGEQFF. This sequence joins TRBV3-1 and TRBJ2-1, with 12 bases aligning to TRBD2. The CDR3 consists of 16 residues. With V trimmed by 0 bases and J by 9 bases, 6 bases remained unmatched. CDR1 LGHDT and CDR2 YNNKEL come from the germline V gene (reference sequence).

This clonotype has a handful of counts. A much more abundant neighbour one base away suggests this may be a read error. This chain joins TRBV7-9 and TRBJ2-1, with a weak D call TRBD2 (5 bases). This CDR3 comprises 17 residues. Deletions cut 0 bases from V and 7 bases from J, with 19 bases between. The germline V gene has CDR1 SEHNR and CDR2 FQNEAQ (reference sequence). The CDR3 DNA reads TGTGCCAGCAGCTTAGCCTGTGTTTCAGCGGCCCTTAATGAGCAGTTCTTC. Translated, it gives CASSLACVSAALNEQFF.

V usage is TRBV12-3 or TRBV12-4 and J usage is TRBJ1-4, with 7 bases lining up with TRBD1. Trimming at V came to 6 bases and at J to 16 bases, leaving 8 bases not matched to a gene. The CDR3 consists of 11 residues. The chain's CDR3 is CASSPGQDRFF. For the CDR3, the DNA is TGTGCCAGCAGCCCCGGACAGGACAGGTTTTTT.

This clonotype was observed many times. The chain has TRBV28 and TRBJ2-5; 8 bases match TRBD1. CDR3 length: 13 amino acids. CDR1 is MDHEN and CDR2 is SYDVKM in the germline V gene. The J segment lost 5 bases and the V segment lost 6 bases, leaving 5 bases of the junction unmatched. The CDR3 is CASSTGGRETQYF. The DNA for the CDR3 is TGTGCCAGCAGCACAGGGGGTCGGGAGACCCAGTACTTC.

This clonotype was seen repeatedly, ten times or more. The CDR3 reads CASSLSPGMNSYEQYF. The CDR3 bases are TGTGCCAGCAGTTTATCACCAGGGATGAACTCCTACGAGCAGTACTTC. The rearrangement uses TRBV27 and TRBJ2-7, with D perhaps TRBD1 (5 bases). The CDR3 has 16 residues. Between the trimmed V and J ends, which lost 0 bases and 0 bases, there was a span of 12 bases. Germline assignment: CDR1 MNHEY and CDR2 SMNVEV (reference sequence).

This clonotype was picked up many times. This chain connects TRBV28 to TRBJ2-1, with 10 bases matching TRBD1. V trimming: 3 bases; J trimming: 6 bases; junction bases outside the gene matches: 11. Germline loops: CDR1 MDHEN, CDR2 SYDVKM. The CDR3 covers 17 residues. CDR3 protein: CASSLLPGQGPSNEQFF. The CDR3 DNA follows: TGTGCCAGCAGTTTGCTCCCGGGACAGGGGCCGTCCAATGAGCAGTTCTTC. The full variable domain, completed using reference TRBV28 and TRBJ2-1, is DVKVTQSSRYLVKRTGEKVFLECVQDMDHENMFWYRQDPGLGLRLIYFSYDVKMKEKGDIPEGYSVSREKKERFSLILESASTNQTSMYLCASSLLPGQGPSNEQFFGPGTRLTVL.